The clone carrying this T cell receptor delta chain showed up just a few times. PBMC RNA was reverse transcribed using gamma-chain- and delta-chain-specific primers. TCRdb re-called the RT-PCR reads via CATT. The data show under 3,500 delta-chain clones, with about 33% seen just once and about 7.5% held by the top ten. The sample originates from a study of delta chains in infants with herpesvirus infections. The germline gives CDR1 TSWWSYY, CDR2 QGS. After removal of 4 bases from V and 4 bases from J, the junction contained 11 bases not matched to a gene. CDR3 length: 17 amino acids. Specimen: peripheral blood, collected at time point 3 of longitudinal follow-up. This TCR derives from a human donor who was a Ugandan infant, either HIV-exposed or HIV-unexposed (not recorded which). The chain links TRDV1 to TRDJ1; 11 bases fit TRDD3. The CDR3 reads CALGAPSSWGIRDKLIF. DNA of the CDR3: TGTGCTCTTGGGGCCCCTTCCTCTTGGGGGATACGCGATAAACTCATCTTT.